The 21 T cell receptor beta chains presented below share a single source sample, sequenced in a study of blood T cell repertoires in COVID-19. Sequencing used immunoSEQ multiplex PCR; TCRdb keeps in-frame clones, though not all of them. The top ten clones hold roughly 10% of a sample with roughly 200,000 clones, around 87% of them seen once. Sequencing used peripheral blood. The source of these receptors is a woman in her forties or fifties with COVID-19, enrolled during active disease.

This sequence joins TRBV12-5 and TRBJ1-1, with 7 bases identical to TRBD1. Trimming removed 2 bases from V and 4 bases from J; junction bases left unmatched: 7. This CDR3 is built from 15 residues. Germline CDR1 and CDR2: LGHNT and FRNRAP. DNA of the CDR3: TGTGCTAGTGGTTTGATACAGGGGATGTTCACTGAAGCTTTCTTT. Its translation: CASGLIQGMFTEAFF.

The count of this clone is one. The chain carries TRBV3-1 (or the pseudogene TRBV3-2) and TRBJ2-5; TRBD2 aligns across 8 bases. The V and J ends lost 1 base and 8 bases, in that order; junction bases with no gene match: 3. Germline CDR1 and CDR2: LGHDT and YNNKEL (reference sequence). The CDR3 runs 13 residues. CDR3 DNA: TGTGCCAGCAGCCAAGGGACTAGCCAAACCCAGTACTTC. Protein sequence: CASSQGTSQTQYF.

This clone showed up just once. The rearrangement uses TRBV6-5 and TRBJ2-2; TRBD1 might be the D (6 bases). CDR1 is MNHEY and CDR2 is SVGAGI in the germline V gene. The CDR3 contains 15 residues. The V end lost 2 bases, the J end lost 3 bases, and 10 bases lay between the germline ends. As DNA, the CDR3 is TGTGCCAGCAGTTACAGGGGACACTACACCGGGGAGCTGTTTTTT. It codes for CASSYRGHYTGELFF.

The V gene is TRBV4-3, the J gene TRBJ2-3, with 7 bases matching TRBD2. Germline loops: CDR1 LGHNA, CDR2 YSLEER. V was clipped by 0 bases and J by 2 bases; unmatched bases: 5. This CDR3 is 16 amino acids long. Here the CDR3 reads CASSQDLAGDTDTQYF. The DNA of the CDR3 is TGCGCCAGCAGCCAAGATCTTGCGGGGGACACAGATACGCAGTATTTT.

The chain uses TRBV7-2 and TRBJ2-7; D gene unclear. This CDR3 has 13 amino acids. The germline V gene encodes CDR1 SGHTA and CDR2 FQGNSA. V lost 2 bases to trimming and J lost 5 bases, with 10 bases between them. Here the CDR3 DNA reads TGTGCCAGCAGCTTAATCGGCGGCAACGAGCAGTACGTC. This sequence encodes CASSLIGGNEQYV.

This chain joins TRBV27 and TRBJ1-2; D is uncertain. Trimming took off 9 bases at V and 8 bases at J, with 10 bases between the two ends. This CDR3 is built from 10 residues. Looked up from germline, CDR1 is MNHEY and CDR2 is SMNVEV (reference sequence). Written as DNA, the CDR3 is TGTGCCAGGAACATGGGCGGCTACACCTTC. This encodes CARNMGGYTF.

This chain links TRBV5-6 with TRBJ2-6; TRBD1 matches at 9 bases. This CDR3 contains 15 residues. Per germline, CDR1 SGHDT and CDR2 YYEEEE. With 4 bases clipped from V and 4 bases from J, the junction kept 3 bases outside the gene matches. The CDR3 bases are TGTGCCAGCAGCCTACAGGGGGCCGGGGCCAACGTCCTGACTTTC. Translation: CASSLQGAGANVLTF.

V gene TRBV15 combines with J gene TRBJ2-2; D call uncertain. Germline V gives CDR1 LNHNV, CDR2 YYDKDF (reference sequence). The CDR3 contains 15 residues. Trimming took off 1 base at V and 0 bases at J, with 6 bases between the two ends. The CDR3 nucleotides read TGTGCCACCAGCAGAGTCAGTACGAACACCGGGGAGCTGTTTTTT. Translated, it gives CATSRVSTNTGELFF.

The chain joins TRBV3-1 (or the pseudogene TRBV3-2) to TRBJ2-1; tentatively, D is TRBD2 (7 bases). Trimming left V 4 bases short and J 10 bases short, with 23 bases between. The CDR3 is 16 residues long. CDR1 is LGHDT and CDR2 is YNNKEL in the germline V gene (reference sequence). For the CDR3, the DNA is TGTGCCAGCAGCCCCGGAGGGGGGGGGCCCTCAACGGAGCAGTTCTTC. Translated, it gives CASSPGGGGPSTEQFF.

The chain links TRBV27 to TRBJ1-5; 7 bases agree with TRBD1. Germline V gene data show CDR1 as MNHEY and CDR2 as SMNVEV (reference sequence). CDR3 size: 15 residues. V gave up 3 bases and J gave up 1 base; unmatched junction bases: 3. In DNA, the CDR3 is TGTGCCAGCAGTTTCCGACAGGGAAGCAATCAGCCCCAGCATTTT. It encodes CASSFRQGSNQPQHF.

This rearrangement joins TRBV18 to TRBJ1-1, with 11 bases that match TRBD1. V was clipped by 2 bases and J by 7 bases; unmatched bases: 3. Germline V gene sequence: CDR1 KGHSH, CDR2 LQKENI. CDR3 length: 14 residues. Here the CDR3 reads CASSPGQGAGEAFF. In DNA form, the CDR3 reads TGTGCCAGCTCACCAGGACAGGGGGCCGGTGAAGCTTTCTTT.

The chain combines TRBV2 with TRBJ1-1; no reliable D call. The CDR3 contains 11 residues. Trimming removed 5 bases at V and 3 bases at J, with 4 bases between. The germline CDR1 and CDR2 sequences are SNHLY and FYNNEI. This CDR3 is CASSLYTEAFF. CDR3 DNA: TGTGCCAGCAGTCTATACACTGAAGCTTTCTTT.

The V gene is TRBV4-3, the J gene TRBJ1-5; tentative D call: TRBD1 (5 bases). CDR1 and CDR2 (germline): LGHNA, YSLEER. V lost 4 bases and J 7 bases, leaving 11 bases between the germline ends. The CDR3 is 13 amino acids. The CDR3 sequence: CASSPRRGQPQHF. In nucleotides, the CDR3 is TGCGCCAGCAGCCCTCGGCGGGGCCAGCCCCAGCATTTT.

The V gene is TRBV6-6, the J gene TRBJ2-7, with D possibly being TRBD1 (6 bases). The germline gives CDR1 MNHNY, CDR2 SVGAGI (reference sequence). V gave up 8 bases and J gave up 2 bases, with 13 bases separating them. CDR3 length: 13 amino acids. The CDR3 region is CASGRGGPYEQYV. The CDR3 DNA sequence: TGTGCCAGCGGGAGAGGGGGTCCCTACGAGCAGTACGTC.

The chain has TRBV5-5 and TRBJ2-3, with a weak D call TRBD2 (6 bases). The V end lost 4 bases, the J end lost 6 bases, and 9 bases lay between the germline ends. Per the germline V gene, CDR1 is SGHKS and CDR2 is YYEKEE (reference sequence). The CDR3 runs 12 residues. The CDR3 sequence: CASSPEGDTQYF. CDR3 DNA sequence: TGTGCCAGCAGCCCGGAGGGGGATACGCAGTATTTT.

The chain employs TRBV7-2 and TRBJ1-1; D possibly corresponds to TRBD1 (6 bases). The V end was cut by 6 bases, the J end by 8 bases, with 16 bases between. Germline V CDR1 and CDR2: SGHTA, FQGNSA. This CDR3 region has 13 residues. As DNA, the CDR3 is TGTGCCAGCAGTTGGACAGTGGCACGGGAAGCTTTCTTT. The encoded protein is CASSWTVAREAFF.

The V gene is TRBV6-2 or TRBV6-3, the J gene TRBJ1-4, with TRBD1 matching 7 bases. J gave up 5 bases and V 5 bases, and 5 bases lay outside the gene matches. CDR3 size: 14 residues. Germline V gives CDR1 MNHEY, CDR2 SVGEGT. The CDR3 DNA reads TGTGCCAGCAGTCACGGACAGGAAAATGAAAAACTGTTTTTT. It yields the protein CASSHGQENEKLFF.

DNA for the CDR3: TGTGCCAGCAGTTATCTATTGCCGACCGGGGGATCCTATGGCTACACCTTC. Amino acid sequence: CASSYLLPTGGSYGYTF. V is TRBV11-3 and J is TRBJ1-2; the D gene is possibly TRBD1 (5 bases). The CDR3 is made up of 17 amino acids. The ends were cut back, 6 bases at V and 4 bases at J, with 24 bases in the middle. Germline-derived CDR1 and CDR2 are SGHNT and YENEEA.

The V call is TRBV13, the J call TRBJ2-7; the D gene is possibly TRBD1 (6 bases). The germline V gene has CDR1 PRHDT and CDR2 FYEKMQ (reference sequence). The CDR3 consists of 15 residues. Trimming left V 5 bases short and J 0 bases short, with 14 bases between. CDR3 bases: TGTGCCAGCAGCCCCGAGGGGGTAAACTCCTACGAGCAGTACTTC. Amino acid sequence: CASSPEGVNSYEQYF.

The chain couples TRBV5-4 to TRBJ2-1, with D tentatively TRBD2 (5 bases). In germline, CDR1 is SGHNT, CDR2 YYREEE (reference sequence). This CDR3 spans 13 amino acids. Trimming left V 2 bases short and J 7 bases short, with 10 bases between. The CDR3 coding sequence is TGTGCCAGCAGCTTACGGGATCAAAATGAGCAGTTCTTC. Its protein product is CASSLRDQNEQFF.

V gene TRBV10-3 combines with J gene TRBJ2-6, with 7 nucleotides matching TRBD1. Unmatched junction bases numbered 11, after V lost 6 bases and J lost 0 bases. This CDR3 contains 18 residues. Germline V lookup: CDR1 ENHRY, CDR2 SYGVKD. CDR3 coding DNA: TGTGCCATCAGCCCAGGTGGGACAGAGGACTCTGGGGCCAACGTCCTGACTTTC. Translating gives CAISPGGTEDSGANVLTF.